This T cell receptor (beta chain) was captured by sequencing in a study of vaccination effects on CD4 cells after COVID-19. The wider study: After the second dose, samples were taken at median day 72. Study outcomes and limitations: Clones that were induced by infection or by vaccine showed marked contraction late after vaccination.

The repertoire was sequenced with immunoSEQ multiplex PCR; TCRdb's copy has only in-frame clones and lacks some. The table includes 80,000 to 95,000 clones, roughly 73% detected once. The ViraFEST assay expanded antigen-specific CD4+ T cells with viral peptide pools before sequencing. Following a roughly 11-day culture, CD4+ T cells were purified. Two doses of BNT162b2 or mRNA-1273 vaccine were administered to participants. In the vaccine recipients, nucleocapsid antibodies were negative and there was no prior SARS-CoV-2 infection. With respect to this clone: The antigen is undetermined. One end of the junction does not line up with germline, which may come from a read error.

Germline V gives CDR1 LGHDT, CDR2 YNNKEL (reference sequence). The CDR3 is 12 residues long. The chain uses TRBV3-1 (or the pseudogene TRBV3-2) and TRBJ2-4; the D gene could be TRBD1 or TRBD2 (5 bases each). The source of this sequence is a human donor who received a COVID-19 vaccine. Sequences were derived from CD4+ T cells from PBMCs cultured with HCoV-OC43 spike peptides, sampled after COVID-19 vaccination. Subset described: HCoV-OC43 spike overlapping peptide pool stimulation. In DNA, the CDR3 is TGTGCCAGCAGCCAAGGGTTACGGGGCCGGGTCTTC. Its translation is CASSQGLRGRVF.